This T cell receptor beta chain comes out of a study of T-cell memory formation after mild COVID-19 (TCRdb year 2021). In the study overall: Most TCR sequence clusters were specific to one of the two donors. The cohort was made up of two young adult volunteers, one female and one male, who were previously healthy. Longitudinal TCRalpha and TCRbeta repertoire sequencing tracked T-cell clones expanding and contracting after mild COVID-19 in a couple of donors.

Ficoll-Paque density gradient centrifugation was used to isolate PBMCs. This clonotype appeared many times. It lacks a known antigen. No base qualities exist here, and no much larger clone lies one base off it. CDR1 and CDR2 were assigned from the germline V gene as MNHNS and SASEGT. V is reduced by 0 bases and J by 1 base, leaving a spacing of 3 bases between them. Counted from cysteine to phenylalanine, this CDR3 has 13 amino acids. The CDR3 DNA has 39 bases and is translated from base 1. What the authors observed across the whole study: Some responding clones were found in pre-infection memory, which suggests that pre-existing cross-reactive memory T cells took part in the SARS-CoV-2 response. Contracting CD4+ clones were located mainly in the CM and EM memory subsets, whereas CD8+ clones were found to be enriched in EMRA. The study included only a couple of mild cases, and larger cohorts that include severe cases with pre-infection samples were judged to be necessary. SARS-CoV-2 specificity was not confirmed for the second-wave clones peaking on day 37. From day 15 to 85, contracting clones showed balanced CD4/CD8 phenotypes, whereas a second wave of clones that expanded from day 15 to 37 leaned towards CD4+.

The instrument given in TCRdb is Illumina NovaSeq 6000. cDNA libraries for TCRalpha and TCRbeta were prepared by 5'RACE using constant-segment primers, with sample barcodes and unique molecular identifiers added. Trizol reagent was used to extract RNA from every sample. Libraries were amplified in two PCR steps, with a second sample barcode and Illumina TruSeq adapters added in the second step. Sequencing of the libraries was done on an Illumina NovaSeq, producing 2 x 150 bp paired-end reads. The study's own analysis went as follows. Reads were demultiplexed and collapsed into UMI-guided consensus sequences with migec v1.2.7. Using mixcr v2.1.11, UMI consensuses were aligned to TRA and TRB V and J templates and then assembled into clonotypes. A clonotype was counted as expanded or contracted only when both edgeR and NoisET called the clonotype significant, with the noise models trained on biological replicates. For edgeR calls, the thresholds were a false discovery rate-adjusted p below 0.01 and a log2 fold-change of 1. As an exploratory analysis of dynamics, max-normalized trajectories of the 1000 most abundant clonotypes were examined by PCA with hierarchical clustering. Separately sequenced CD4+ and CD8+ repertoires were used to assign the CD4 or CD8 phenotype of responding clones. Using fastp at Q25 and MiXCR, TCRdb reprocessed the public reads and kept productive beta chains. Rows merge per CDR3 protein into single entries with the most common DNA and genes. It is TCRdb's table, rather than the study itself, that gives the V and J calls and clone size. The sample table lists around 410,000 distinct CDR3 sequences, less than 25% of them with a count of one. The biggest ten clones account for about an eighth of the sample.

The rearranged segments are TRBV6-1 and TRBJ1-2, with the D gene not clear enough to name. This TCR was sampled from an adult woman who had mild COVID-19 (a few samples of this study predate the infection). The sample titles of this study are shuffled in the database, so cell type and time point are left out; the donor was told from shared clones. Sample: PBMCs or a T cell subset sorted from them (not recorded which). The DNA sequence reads TGTGCCAGCAGTGAAGCGGGTAACTATGGCTACACCTTC. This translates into CASSEAGNYGYTF.